This TCR beta chain was sequenced for a study of OX40 agonist ivuxolimab in advanced cancers. Libraries were prepared by immunoSEQ multiplex PCR; TCRdb keeps only in-frame clonotypes and omits some of them. The top ten clones hold 10% of a sample with 65,000 to 85,000 clones, 89% of them seen once. Germline V gene lookup returns CDR1 SGHNT and CDR2 YENEEA. The V end was cut by 5 bases, the J end by 1 base, with 11 bases between. The CDR3 has 14 amino acids. The rearrangement joins TRBV11-3 to TRBJ1-1; a possible D gene is TRBD1 (6 bases). This receptor was identified in an adult with an advanced solid tumor such as melanoma, head and neck, liver or kidney cancer. The material sequenced was CD4+ or CD8+ T cells sorted from blood, taken in a trial of the OX40 agonist ivuxolimab. CDR3 sequence reads: CASSRGAGNTEAFF. In DNA form, the CDR3 reads TGTGCCAGCAGCCGGGGGGCAGGGAACACTGAAGCTTTCTTT.